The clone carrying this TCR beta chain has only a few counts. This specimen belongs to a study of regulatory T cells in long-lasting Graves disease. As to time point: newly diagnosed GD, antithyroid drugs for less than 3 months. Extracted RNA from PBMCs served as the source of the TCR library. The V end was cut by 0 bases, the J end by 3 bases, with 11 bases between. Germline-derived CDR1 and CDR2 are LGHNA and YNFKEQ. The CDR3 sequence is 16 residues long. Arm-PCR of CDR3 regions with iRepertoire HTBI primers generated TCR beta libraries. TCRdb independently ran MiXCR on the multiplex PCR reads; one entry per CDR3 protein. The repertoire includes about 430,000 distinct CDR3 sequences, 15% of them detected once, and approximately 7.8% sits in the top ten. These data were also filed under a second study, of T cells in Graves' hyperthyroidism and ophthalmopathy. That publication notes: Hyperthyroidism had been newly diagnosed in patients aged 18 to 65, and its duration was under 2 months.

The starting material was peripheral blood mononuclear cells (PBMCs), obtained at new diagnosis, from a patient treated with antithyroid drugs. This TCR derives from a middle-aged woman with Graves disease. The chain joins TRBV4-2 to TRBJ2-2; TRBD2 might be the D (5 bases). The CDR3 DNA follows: TGTGCCAGCAGCCAAGATATGCGGGCCTACACCGGGGAGCTGTTTTTT. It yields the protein CASSQDMRAYTGELFF.